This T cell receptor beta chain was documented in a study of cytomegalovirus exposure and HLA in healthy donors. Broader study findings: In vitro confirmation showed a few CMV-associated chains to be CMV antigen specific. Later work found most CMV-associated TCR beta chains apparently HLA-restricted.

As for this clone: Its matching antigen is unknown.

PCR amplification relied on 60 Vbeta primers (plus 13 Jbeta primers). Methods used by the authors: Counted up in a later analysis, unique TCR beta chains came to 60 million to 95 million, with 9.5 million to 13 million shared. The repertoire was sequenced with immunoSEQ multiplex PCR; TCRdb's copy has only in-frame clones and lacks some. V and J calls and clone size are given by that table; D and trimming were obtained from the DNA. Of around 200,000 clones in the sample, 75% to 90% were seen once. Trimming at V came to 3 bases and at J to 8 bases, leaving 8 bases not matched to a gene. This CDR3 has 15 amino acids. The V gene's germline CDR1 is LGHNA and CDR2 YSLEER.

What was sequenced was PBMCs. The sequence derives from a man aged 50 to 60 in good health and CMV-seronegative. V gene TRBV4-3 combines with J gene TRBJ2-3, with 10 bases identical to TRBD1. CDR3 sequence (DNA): TGCGCCAGCAGCCAGTCCCCCGGACAGGGGGGTACGCAGTATTTT. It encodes CASSQSPGQGGTQYF.